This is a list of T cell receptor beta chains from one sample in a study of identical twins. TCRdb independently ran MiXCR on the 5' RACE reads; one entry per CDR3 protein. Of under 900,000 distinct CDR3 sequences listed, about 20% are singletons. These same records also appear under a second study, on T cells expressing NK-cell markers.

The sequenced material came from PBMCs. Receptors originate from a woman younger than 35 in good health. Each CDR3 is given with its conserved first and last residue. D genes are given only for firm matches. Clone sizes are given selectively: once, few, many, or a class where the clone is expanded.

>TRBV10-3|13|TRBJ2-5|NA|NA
CAIRGANQETQYF
TGTGCCATCAGAGGGGCGAACCAAGAGACCCAGTACTTC
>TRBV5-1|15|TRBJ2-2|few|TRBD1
CASSPGQGPTGELFF
TGCGCCAGCAGCCCTGGACAGGGTCCCACCGGGGAGCTGTTTTTT
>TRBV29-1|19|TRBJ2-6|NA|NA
CSVEDEQSARSSGANVLTF
TGCAGCGTTGAAGATGAACAAAGTGCAAGGAGCTCTGGGGCCAACGTCCTGACTTTC
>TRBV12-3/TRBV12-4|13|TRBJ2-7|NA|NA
CASSPRLSREQYF
TGTGCCAGCAGCCCTCGACTGTCCCGCGAGCAGTACTTC
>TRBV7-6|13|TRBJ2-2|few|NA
CASSLGQAGELFF
TGTGCCAGCAGCTTAGGACAAGCCGGGGAGCTGTTTTTT
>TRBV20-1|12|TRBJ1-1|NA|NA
CSAGIQDTEAFF
TGCAGTGCTGGGATACAGGACACTGAAGCTTTCTTT
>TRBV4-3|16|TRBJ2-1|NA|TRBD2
CASSQAGASGRYEQFF
TGCGCCAGCAGCCAAGCAGGGGCTAGCGGGAGGTATGAGCAGTTCTTC
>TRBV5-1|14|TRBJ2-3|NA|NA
CASSYQGAGDTQYF
TGCGCCAGCAGCTACCAGGGTGCGGGAGATACGCAGTATTTT
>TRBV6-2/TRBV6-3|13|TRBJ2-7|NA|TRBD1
CASYGTGGYEQYF
TGTGCCAGCTACGGGACAGGGGGCTACGAGCAGTACTTC
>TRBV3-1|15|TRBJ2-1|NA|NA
CASSPGGTPPNEQFF
TGTGCCAGCAGCCCTGGGGGAACCCCCCCCAATGAGCAGTTCTTC
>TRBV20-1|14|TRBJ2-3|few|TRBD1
CSATGQGNADTQYF
TGCAGTGCCACGGGACAGGGGAACGCAGATACGCAGTATTTT
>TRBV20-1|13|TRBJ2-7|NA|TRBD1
CSAMRDSPYEQYF
TGCAGTGCCATGAGGGACAGTCCCTACGAGCAGTACTTC
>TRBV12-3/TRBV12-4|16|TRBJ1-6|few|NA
CASSPRVSSYNSPLHF
TGTGCCAGCAGTCCCAGGGTGAGCTCCTATAATTCACCCCTCCACTTT
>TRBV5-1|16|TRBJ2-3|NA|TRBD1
CASSDATGHGTDTQYF
TGCGCCAGCAGCGACGCGACAGGGCACGGCACAGATACGCAGTATTTT
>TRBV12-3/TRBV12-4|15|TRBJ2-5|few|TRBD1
CASSIQDRGEETQYF
TGTGCCAGCAGTATCCAGGACAGGGGAGAAGAGACCCAGTACTTC
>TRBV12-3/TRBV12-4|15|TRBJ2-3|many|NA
CASSFRSTSTDTQYF
TGTGCCAGCAGTTTCCGGAGCACTAGCACAGATACGCAGTATTTT
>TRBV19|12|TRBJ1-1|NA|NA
CASTQAGSEAFF
TGTGCCAGTACCCAAGCAGGATCTGAAGCTTTCTTT
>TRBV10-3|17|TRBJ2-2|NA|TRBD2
CAISAGLAGVGTGELFF
TGTGCCATCAGTGCCGGACTAGCGGGAGTTGGGACCGGGGAGCTGTTTTTT
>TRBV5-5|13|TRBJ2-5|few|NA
CASSPGSLETQYF
TGTGCCAGCAGCCCAGGGTCATTAGAGACCCAGTACTTC
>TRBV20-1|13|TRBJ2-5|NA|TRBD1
CSAKRTGKGTQYF
TGCAGTGCGAAACGGACAGGCAAGGGGACCCAGTACTTC
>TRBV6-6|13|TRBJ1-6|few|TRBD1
CASLQGKGSPLHF
TGTGCCAGCCTACAGGGGAAGGGTTCACCCCTCCACTTT
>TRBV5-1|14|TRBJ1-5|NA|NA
CASSIDGGNQPQHF
TGCGCCAGCAGCATAGATGGTGGCAATCAGCCCCAGCATTTT
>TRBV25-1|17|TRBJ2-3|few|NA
CASNLERTLGARRTQYF
TGTGCCAGCAACCTGGAGCGGACTTTAGGGGCCAGGAGGACGCAGTATTTT
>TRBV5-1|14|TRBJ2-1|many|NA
CASSTITGLNEQFF
TGCGCCAGCAGCACAATAACAGGGCTCAATGAGCAGTTCTTC
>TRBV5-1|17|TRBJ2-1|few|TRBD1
CASSLRSGQILGDEQFF
TGCGCCAGCAGCTTACGCTCGGGACAGATCCTTGGGGATGAGCAGTTCTTC
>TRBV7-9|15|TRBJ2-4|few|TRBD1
CASNLPDRGKNIQYF
TGTGCCAGCAATTTGCCTGACAGGGGTAAAAACATTCAGTACTTC
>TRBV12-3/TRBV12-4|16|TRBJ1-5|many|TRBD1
CASSPLTGGSNQPQHF
TGTGCCAGCAGTCCATTGACAGGGGGCAGCAATCAGCCCCAGCATTTT
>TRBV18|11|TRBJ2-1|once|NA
CASSPPGYLFF
TGTGCCAGCTCCCCCCCTGGGTACTTGTTCTTC
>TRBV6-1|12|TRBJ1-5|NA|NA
CASTLRSRPQHF
TGTGCCAGTACTTTGAGGAGTCGGCCCCAGCATTTT
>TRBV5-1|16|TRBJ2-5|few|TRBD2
CASSRTSGGRWETQYF
TGCGCCAGCAGCCGGACTAGCGGGGGGCGGTGGGAGACCCAGTACTTC
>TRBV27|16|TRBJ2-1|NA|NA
CASSWRGGDSYNEQFF
TGTGCCAGCAGCTGGAGGGGGGGGGATTCCTACAATGAGCAGTTCTTC
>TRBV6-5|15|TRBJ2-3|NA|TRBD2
CASSNTGLAPDTQYF
TGTGCCAGCAGTAACACGGGACTAGCGCCAGATACGCAGTATTTT
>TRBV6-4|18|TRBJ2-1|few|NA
CASSLYPPGPSSYNEQFF
TGTGCCAGCAGCCTATACCCCCCGGGGCCGAGCTCCTACAATGAGCAGTTCTTC
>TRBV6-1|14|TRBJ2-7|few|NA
CASSELGGSYEQYF
TGTGCCAGCAGTGAACTGGGGGGATCCTACGAGCAGTACTTC
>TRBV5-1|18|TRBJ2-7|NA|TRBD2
CASSLEGTSGGLSAEQYF
TGCGCCAGCAGCTTGGAAGGGACTAGCGGCGGCCTTTCTGCCGAGCAGTACTTC
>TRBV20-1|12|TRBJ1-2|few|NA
CSAGDSLYGYTF
TGCAGTGCCGGCGACAGCCTCTATGGCTACACCTTC